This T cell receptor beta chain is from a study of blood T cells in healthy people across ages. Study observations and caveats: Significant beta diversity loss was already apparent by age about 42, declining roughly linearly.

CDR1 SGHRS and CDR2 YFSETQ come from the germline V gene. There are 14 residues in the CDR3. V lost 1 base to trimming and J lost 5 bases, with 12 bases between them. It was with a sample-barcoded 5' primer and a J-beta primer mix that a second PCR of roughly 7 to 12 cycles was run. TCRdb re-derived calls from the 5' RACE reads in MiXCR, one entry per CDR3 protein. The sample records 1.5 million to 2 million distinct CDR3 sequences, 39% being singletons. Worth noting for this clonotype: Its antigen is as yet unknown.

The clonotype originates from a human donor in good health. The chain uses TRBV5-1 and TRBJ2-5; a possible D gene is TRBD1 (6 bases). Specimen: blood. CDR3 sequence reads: CASSLTRTAETQYF. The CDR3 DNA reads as TGCGCCAGCAGCTTGACCCGGACAGCGGAGACCCAGTACTTC.